The text below deals with one T cell receptor beta chain. As yet, its antigen is unknown. The data were taken from a study of cytomegalovirus exposure and HLA in healthy donors. Findings and limits, study-wide: Per a later analysis, 18,000 or so TCR beta sequences showed association with HLA alleles at 0.05 false discovery rate. The study put under 200 TCR beta chains on its list as cytomegalovirus-associated. A later analysis reportedly identified an Asian-associated ancestry cluster as carrying fewer N-insertions than the roughly 700-donor mean. Most TCR sequences showed up rarely, but some public TCRs showed up in many donors.

This CDR3 is 18 amino acids long. With V trimmed by 5 bases and J by 3 bases, 10 bases remained unmatched. Per germline, CDR1 SGHVS and CDR2 FNYEAQ. PCR employed 60 Vbeta and 13 Jbeta primers. Generated by immunoSEQ multiplex PCR, the TCRdb table keeps only in-frame clones and is missing some. Among around 210,000 clones listed, roughly 83% were seen once. This rearrangement joins TRBV7-6 to TRBJ2-1; 13 bases match TRBD2. This receptor was obtained from a male donor in good health and CMV-seropositive. Sequencing was done on a sample of PBMCs. CDR3 amino acids: CASSASGTSGTFYNEQFF. The CDR3 DNA sequence: TGTGCCAGCAGCGCCTCCGGGACTAGCGGGACGTTCTACAATGAGCAGTTCTTC. The whole variable domain, filled in from reference TRBV7-6 and TRBJ2-1, reads GAGVSQSPRYKVTKRGQDVALRCDPISGHVSLYWYRQALGQGPEFLTYFNYEAQQDKSGLPNDRFSAERPEGSISTLTIQRTEQRDSAMYRCASSASGTSGTFYNEQFFGPGTRLTVL.